The TCR beta chain described here comes from a study of cytomegalovirus exposure and HLA in healthy donors. Notes on the study in general: V- and J-gene trimming of TCR beta was linked (in a later analysis) to a missense DCLRE1C variant.

Participants comprised healthy donors of bone marrow. The ends were cut back, 6 bases at V and 8 bases at J, with 19 bases in the middle. The CDR3 extends over 15 amino acids. CDR1 and CDR2 (germline): WSHSY, SAAADI. Details on this clone: Its antigen is as yet unknown.

The PCR contained 60 Vbeta and 13 Jbeta primers. Profiling relied on immunoSEQ multiplex PCR, and the TCRdb table lists in-frame clones only, not all of them. Of just over 150,000 clones in the sample, around nine tenths were seen once. This receptor was taken from a young woman in good health and CMV-seronegative. The chain joins TRBV10-2 to TRBJ1-4, with D possibly TRBD1 on 5 matching bases. The source material was PBMCs. Written as DNA, the CDR3 is TGCGCCAGCAGACCAGTCCCAGGGTTAGACGAAAAACTGTTTTTT. Translating it yields CASRPVPGLDEKLFF.